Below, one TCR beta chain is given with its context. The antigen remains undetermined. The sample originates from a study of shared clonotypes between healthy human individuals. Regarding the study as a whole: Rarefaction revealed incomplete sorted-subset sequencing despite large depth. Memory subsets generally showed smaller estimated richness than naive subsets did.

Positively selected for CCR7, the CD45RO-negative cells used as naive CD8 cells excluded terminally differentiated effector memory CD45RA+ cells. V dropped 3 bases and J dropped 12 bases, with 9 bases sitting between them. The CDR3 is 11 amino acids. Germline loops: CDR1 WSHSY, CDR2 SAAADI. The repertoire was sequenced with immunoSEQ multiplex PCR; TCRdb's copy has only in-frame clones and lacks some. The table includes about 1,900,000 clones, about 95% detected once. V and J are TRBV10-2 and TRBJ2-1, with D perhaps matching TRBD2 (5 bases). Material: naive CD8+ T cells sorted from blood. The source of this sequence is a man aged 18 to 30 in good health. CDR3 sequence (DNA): TGCGCCAGCAGTGACGGGATATGGCAGTTCTTC. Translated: CASSDGIWQFF.